Sequencing of this T cell receptor beta chain was carried out in a study of control samples from healthy donors and cancer patients. Sequenced by immunoSEQ multiplex PCR; TCRdb stores in-frame clones only, minus some. The table lists approximately 120,000 clones, around 89% of them singletons. CDR1 is SGHTS, CDR2 YDEGEE, per germline. Trimming cost V 7 bases and J 4 bases, with 16 bases left between them. The CDR3 is 14 residues long. This clone showed up just a few times. This clonotype was obtained from a woman aged 45 to 65 in good health. Sequenced material: blood. The gene calls are TRBV5-8 and TRBJ2-3, with D perhaps being TRBD1 or TRBD2 (5 bases each). The CDR3: CASLRGLGPDTQYF. In DNA, the CDR3 is TGTGCCAGCCTCCGGGGCTTGGGTCCAGATACGCAGTATTTT. The full variable domain, its missing parts supplied by reference TRBV5-8 and TRBJ2-3, is EAGVTQSPTHLIKTRGQQATLRCSPISGHTSVYWYQQALGLGLQFLLWYDEGEERNRGNFPPRFSGRQFPNYSSELNVNALELEDSALYLCASLRGLGPDTQYFGPGTRLTVL.